This T cell receptor beta chain is drawn from a study of shared clonotypes between healthy human individuals. For the study at large: Serving as donors were two women and a few men, whose ages spanned 18 to 49. Findings and limits, study-wide: Some naive CD4 clonotypes, roughly 5%, turned up in common across a few donors.

Comments on this clone: Its antigen is undetermined.

Across several immunoSEQ plates, the genomic DNA of each subset was split evenly. Here immunoSEQ multiplex PCR was the method, and the copy in TCRdb shows in-frame clones only, minus some. The table lists roughly 400,000 clones, around 96% of them singletons, with approximately 0.32% in the top ten. The junction had 18 bases not matched to a gene; V was cut back by 8 bases and J by 4 bases. This CDR3 contains 16 residues. The germline V gene encodes CDR1 GTSNPN and CDR2 SVGIG (reference sequence). Sequencing was carried out using memory CD8+ T cells sorted from blood. Subset here: CD45RO+ cells pooled with CCR7-negative TemRA cells. V and J are TRBV30 and TRBJ1-2, with 8 nucleotides matching TRBD1. This clonotype originated in a man aged 30 to 45 in good health. CDR3 DNA sequence: TGTGCCGCTAAATTCAGGGGGCCTCGGCTCGGCTATGGCTACACCTTC. Its protein product is CAAKFRGPRLGYGYTF. The full variable domain, with the rest looked up from reference TRBV30 and TRBJ1-2, is SQTIHQWPATLVQPVGSPLSLECTVEGTSNPNLYWYRQAAGRGLQLLFYSVGIGQISSEVPQNLSASRPQDRQFILSSKKLLLSDSGFYLCAAKFRGPRLGYGYTFGSGTRLTVV.